These 22 T cell receptor beta chains share one sample of origin, sequenced in a study of blood T cells in healthy people across ages. It was with a sample-barcoded 5' primer and a J-beta primer mix that a second PCR of roughly 7 to 12 cycles was run. TCRdb analysed the 5' RACE reads with MiXCR anew, one entry per CDR3 protein. Among approximately 1.5 million distinct CDR3 sequences, roughly 32% were seen once, and the ten largest hold approximately 10%. Sequenced material: blood. The receptor set was obtained from a woman younger than 45 in good health.

This clonotype was seen at least ten times. The chain has TRBV28 and TRBJ1-2, with D unresolved. CDR1 and CDR2 from the germline V gene are MDHEN and SYDVKM. This CDR3 comprises 13 residues. Trimming stripped 2 bases from V and 2 bases from J, with 6 bases between. The chain's CDR3 is CASSLSVNYGYTF. In DNA form, the CDR3 reads TGTGCCAGCAGTTTAAGTGTCAACTATGGCTACACCTTC.

This chain joins TRBV19 and TRBJ2-4; perhaps D is TRBD1 or TRBD2 (6 bases each). The CDR3 is 17 residues long. V lost 0 bases to trimming and J lost 3 bases, with 15 bases between them. Germline V lookup: CDR1 LNHDA, CDR2 SQIVND (reference sequence). The CDR3 DNA follows: TGTGCCAGTAGTATAGAGGACAGAAGGGAGGTCAAAAACATTCAGTACTTC. This sequence encodes CASSIEDRREVKNIQYF.

The CDR3 DNA follows: TGTGCCAGCAGCGCCCCTCGGACGACAGGACGCGAGCAGTACTTC. It is translated as CASSAPRTTGREQYF. V usage is TRBV5-5 and J usage is TRBJ2-7, with TRBD1 as a possible D gene (6 bases). The CDR3 has 15 residues. Trimming stripped 4 bases from V and 6 bases from J, with 20 bases between. Germline assignment: CDR1 SGHKS and CDR2 YYEKEE (reference sequence).

The chain employs TRBV20-1 and TRBJ2-1; TRBD2 matches at 10 bases. Germline V CDR1 and CDR2: DFQATT, SNEGSKA (reference sequence). This CDR3 region has 15 residues. The V gene end was trimmed by 3 bases and the J gene end by 8 bases; junction bases not matched to a gene: 10. The CDR3 DNA sequence: TGCAGTGCTAGGGACCTAGCGGGGGCCATCGATGAGCAGTTCTTC. As protein: CSARDLAGAIDEQFF.

The chain is built from TRBV20-1 and TRBJ2-5; 9 bases map to TRBD1. The germline gives CDR1 DFQATT, CDR2 SNEGSKA (reference sequence). The CDR3 runs to 14 residues. Unmatched junction bases numbered 6, after V lost 5 bases and J lost 2 bases. The CDR3 region has the DNA TGCAGTGCTGGACCGGGACAGGGTCAAGAGACCCAGTACTTC. Amino acid sequence: CSAGPGQGQETQYF.

As to this clonotype: The junction does not match germline at one end; this may be a read error. The genes are TRBV10-3 and TRBJ2-7; 7 nucleotides line up with TRBD1. The CDR3 runs to 13 residues. The germline CDR1 and CDR2 sequences are ENHRY and SYGVKD. CDR3 amino acids: CAVSPKGGVEQYF. The DNA for the CDR3 is TGTGCCGTCAGTCCAAAAGGGGGCGTCGAGCAGTACTTC.

This clonotype has more than one count but fewer than ten. The V gene is TRBV12-3 or TRBV12-4, the J gene TRBJ1-5; 9 nucleotides align to TRBD1. This CDR3 contains 15 residues. Trimming removed 4 bases from V and 1 base from J; junction bases left unmatched: 2. CDR3 in DNA: TGTGCCAGCAGTTCACAGGGGGCGAGCAATCAGCCCCAGCATTTT. This encodes CASSSQGASNQPQHF.

Turning to this clonotype: At one of its ends the junction is not consistent with the germline gene, which may arise from a read error. The rearrangement uses TRBV7-9 and TRBJ2-7; D is perhaps TRBD2 (6 bases). The CDR3 contains 15 residues. Per germline, CDR1 SEHNR and CDR2 FQNEAQ (reference sequence). CDR3 DNA sequence: TGTGTCAGCAGCCACCGGGACTCCGACTCCTACGAGCAGTACTTC. Residues: CVSSHRDSDSYEQYF.

This clonotype was counted a few times. V is TRBV19 and J is TRBJ1-1, with D unclear. The V end was cut by 6 bases, the J end by 5 bases, with 16 bases between. Per germline, CDR1 LNHDA and CDR2 SQIVND (reference sequence). The CDR3 runs 14 residues. DNA of the CDR3: TGTGCCAGTAGGGCCGAAGCCTCTAGGACTGAAGCTTTCTTT. Its protein is CASRAEASRTEAFF.

CDR3 residues: CASSQERRDTEAFF. DNA for the CDR3: TGCGCCAGCAGCCAAGAGCGGCGGGACACTGAAGCTTTCTTT. The chain joins TRBV4-1 to TRBJ1-1; no clear D. The CDR3 contains 14 residues. From germline, CDR1 is MGHRA and CDR2 YSYEKL. Trimming took 0 bases from V and 3 from J, leaving 8 bases between them.

This clonotype was counted between two and nine times. The rearrangement joins TRBV5-1 to TRBJ2-1; TRBD2 agrees at 10 bases. The V gene's germline CDR1 is SGHRS and CDR2 YFSETQ. The V and J ends lost 2 bases and 2 bases, in that order; junction bases with no gene match: 4. The CDR3 runs to 16 residues. CDR3 DNA: TGCGCCAGCAGCTTAGATAGCGGGGGGACCTACAATGAGCAGTTCTTC. Residues: CASSLDSGGTYNEQFF.

This chain connects TRBV30 to TRBJ2-5, with D unclear. TRBJ2-7 explains the end of the DNA better; the J call may be wrong. CDR3 size: 12 residues. Germline loops: CDR1 GTSNPN, CDR2 SVGIG (reference sequence). The CDR3 sequence is CAWSHLPNEQYF. For the CDR3, the DNA is TGTGCCTGGAGTCATTTACCAAACGAGCAGTACTTC.

This chain links TRBV5-1 with TRBJ2-1; D not resolved. V was cut by 1 base and J by 7 bases, with 15 bases left in between. The germline gives CDR1 SGHRS, CDR2 YFSETQ. This CDR3 contains 15 residues. CDR3 DNA sequence: TGCGCCAGCAGCTTGACGCTCCCTGGTAGAAATGAGCAGTTCTTC. The encoded protein is CASSLTLPGRNEQFF.

This clonotype was seen a handful of times. The V and J genes are TRBV2 and TRBJ2-5; D is possibly TRBD1 (5 bases). V lost 4 bases, J lost 5 bases, and 17 bases lay in between. Per the germline V gene, CDR1 is SNHLY and CDR2 is FYNNEI. The CDR3 length is 15 residues. DNA of the CDR3: TGTGCCAGCAGTGTTGGGGCTGGCAGGGCCGAGACCCAGTACTTC. Its protein is CASSVGAGRAETQYF.

This clonotype was counted only a few times. This chain joins TRBV11-1 and TRBJ2-5; 11 bases match TRBD2. In germline, CDR1 is SGHAT, CDR2 FQDESV (reference sequence). This CDR3 comprises 18 residues. The J segment lost 1 base and the V segment lost 1 base, leaving 8 bases of the junction unmatched. The CDR3, as DNA: TGTGCCAGCAGCTTAGGTCGGGCTAGCGGGAGGACCCAAGAGACCCAGTACTTC. Translation gives CASSLGRASGRTQETQYF.

The V and J genes are TRBV5-1 and TRBJ2-3; D gene unclear. Germline V gives CDR1 SGHRS, CDR2 YFSETQ. The V gene lost 1 base and the J gene lost 0 bases, with 9 bases spanning the gap. The CDR3 sequence is 15 residues long. CDR3 sequence: CASSLLSPSTDTQYF. The CDR3 DNA is TGCGCCAGCAGCTTGTTGTCTCCTAGCACAGATACGCAGTATTTT.

The chain is built from TRBV6-5 and TRBJ1-1, with TRBD1 as a possible D gene (6 bases). The V end lost 4 bases, the J end lost 6 bases, and 12 bases lay between the germline ends. This CDR3 is built from 13 residues. In germline, CDR1 is MNHEY, CDR2 SVGAGI. The CDR3 protein is CASSFKQGSEAFF. The CDR3 DNA reads TGTGCCAGCAGTTTCAAACAGGGATCTGAAGCTTTCTTT.

The chain couples TRBV3-1 to TRBJ2-7, with TRBD2 matching 10 bases. The length of the CDR3 is 15 residues. Losses at the gene ends were 4 bases for V and 4 bases for J; bases not matched to a gene: 7. The germline gives CDR1 LGHDT, CDR2 YNNKEL (reference sequence). The CDR3 coding sequence is TGTGCCAGCAGCCTATATAGCGGGGGGAAATACGAGCAGTACTTC. Protein sequence: CASSLYSGGKYEQYF.

Points on this clonotype: Possible read error: a much larger clone is one base away. The gene calls are TRBV20-1 and TRBJ2-1; D possibly matches TRBD1 or TRBD2 (6 bases each). The CDR3 has 15 amino acids. Germline values: CDR1 DFQATT, CDR2 SNEGSKA (reference sequence). CDR3: CSTRGGTSSYNEQFF. In nucleotides, the CDR3 is TGCAGTACTAGAGGGGGGACTTCCTCCTACAATGAGCAGTTCTTC.

V is TRBV24-1 and J is TRBJ2-3; 13 bases agree with TRBD2. With V trimmed by 4 bases and J by 5 bases, 8 bases remained unmatched. The CDR3 length is 17 residues. Germline V gene data show CDR1 as KGHDR and CDR2 as SFDVKD. The CDR3 here is CATSDNRLAGGRDTQYF. The CDR3 DNA follows: TGTGCCACCAGTGACAACCGACTAGCGGGAGGCAGAGATACGCAGTATTTT.

The chain uses TRBV24-1 and TRBJ2-1; D is unresolved. V shed 3 bases and J shed 15 bases, with 23 bases lying between them. CDR3 length: 15 amino acids. CDR1 is KGHDR and CDR2 is SFDVKD in the germline V gene. The CDR3 DNA reads as TGTGCCACCAGTGATACTGGGCCTGGTAGTCAAAGTCTGTTCTTC. Translation gives CATSDTGPGSQSLFF.

V is TRBV12-3 or TRBV12-4 and J is TRBJ2-3; D perhaps matches TRBD2 (5 bases). CDR3 length: 16 amino acids. V shed 6 bases and J shed 2 bases, with 18 bases lying between them. The CDR3 nucleotides read TGTGCCAGCAGCGATGGCGTGGGAGCGGTCACAGATACGCAGTATTTT. It specifies CASSDGVGAVTDTQYF.